A single sample gave rise to the 23 T cell receptor beta chains below, sequenced in a study of prognosis after radiotherapy for stage I lung cancer (TCRdb year 2021). The reads were generated on an Illumina HiSeq 3000. Two rounds of multiplex PCR were used to amplify the TCR beta CDR3 region from genomic DNA. In the first PCR round, primers specific to each TRBV and TRBJ gene were used, and the primer sequences were filed in Chinese patent CN105087789A. TCRdb trimmed the raw reads at Q25, called clones with MiXCR and kept productive beta chains. Under each unique CDR3 protein, matching rows form one entry showing the most common genes and DNA. This sample holds more than 25,000 distinct CDR3 sequences; under 35% were observed only once. The top ten clonotypes cover 30% to 40% of the sample. Material: PBMCs, obtained before or after stereotactic body radiation therapy (not recorded which). The receptors derive from a donor at least 50 years old with non-small cell lung cancer.

This clonotype showed up many times. CDR3 sequence: CASSSRQGKKGAYGYTF. The CDR3 nucleotides read TGTGCCAGCAGTAGTCGACAGGGAAAAAAGGGGGCCTATGGCTACACCTTC. The rearrangement links TRBV6-1 to TRBJ1-2; 7 nucleotides line up with TRBD1. CDR1 and CDR2 (germline): MNHNS, SASEGT. Trimming took 5 bases from V and 4 from J; bases not matched to a gene: 16. The CDR3 contains 17 residues.

Notes on this clonotype: A much bigger clone sits one base away, suggesting this may be a read error. This chain uses TRBV5-6 with TRBJ2-5; D gene unclear. Germline CDR1 is SGHDT and CDR2 is YYEEEE. This CDR3 has 13 amino acids. Deletions cut 4 bases from V and 5 bases from J, with 12 bases between. Written as DNA, the CDR3 is TGTGCCAGCAGCGTCGGGCTTGGGGAGACCCAGTACTTC. Translation gives CASSVGLGETQYF.

In regard to this clonotype: This is likely an artifact of a read error, given a far larger clone one base away. The chain recombines TRBV6-9 with TRBJ1-1; no clear D. The CDR3 covers 13 residues. Germline loops: CDR1 MNHGY, CDR2 SVAAGI. The V end was cut by 4 bases, the J end by 1 base, with 7 bases between. DNA of the CDR3: TGTGCCAGCAGTTTCGGGCCGAACACTGAAGCTTTCTTT. It is translated as CASSFGPNTEAFF.

For this clonotype: One base separates it from a far larger clone, so it is likely a read error. The CDR3 DNA reads TGTGCCAGCAGTCACTTGACAGGGGGGAATAATTCACCCCTCCACTTT. It yields the protein CASSHLTGGNNSPLHF. V and J are TRBV6-4 and TRBJ1-6, with 9 positions matching TRBD1. CDR3 length equals 16 residues. The V gene end was trimmed by 5 bases and the J gene end by 5 bases; junction bases not matched to a gene: 7. Per the germline V gene, CDR1 is MRHNA and CDR2 is SNTAGT.

This clonotype was observed many times. The V and J genes are TRBV29-1 and TRBJ2-5; D is perhaps TRBD1 (5 bases). With 4 bases removed from V and 4 bases from J, the gap between germline ends came to 16 bases. Germline CDR1 and CDR2: SQVTM and ANQGSEA. This CDR3 has 14 residues. The CDR3 DNA sequence: TGCAGCGTTGTCGGAAGGGCAGGGATAGAGACCCAGTACTTC. Protein: CSVVGRAGIETQYF.

This clonotype was seen repeatedly, ten times or more. The rearrangement uses TRBV7-9 and TRBJ2-1; no reliable D call. The ends were cut back, 6 bases at V and 10 bases at J, with 19 bases in the middle. Per germline, CDR1 SEHNR and CDR2 FQNEAQ (reference sequence). This CDR3 has 14 amino acids. The CDR3 sequence: CASRRASQVGEQFF. CDR3 nucleotide sequence: TGTGCCAGCAGAAGGGCCTCTCAGGTAGGGGAGCAGTTCTTC.

This clonotype came up many times. The J gene is TRBJ2-5, the V gene TRBV20-1; 7 bases fit TRBD1. Germline loops: CDR1 DFQATT, CDR2 SNEGSKA (reference sequence). Unmatched junction bases numbered 3, after V lost 0 bases and J lost 5 bases. This CDR3 has 13 amino acids. The CDR3: CSARDIRGETQYF. In DNA, the CDR3 is TGCAGTGCTAGAGATATCAGGGGGGAGACCCAGTACTTC.

This clonotype was counted ten times or more. The V gene is TRBV29-1, the J gene TRBJ1-2; TRBD1 agrees at 9 bases. The CDR3 totals 13 residues. Trimming took 4 bases from V and 0 from J; bases not matched to a gene: 0. The germline gives CDR1 SQVTM, CDR2 ANQGSEA. DNA of the CDR3: TGCAGCGTTGGGACAGGGGCTAACTATGGCTACACCTTC. This codes for CSVGTGANYGYTF.

This clonotype has ten or more counts. This chain uses TRBV12-3 or TRBV12-4 with TRBJ1-4; D is perhaps TRBD1 (5 bases). CDR3 length: 14 amino acids. Trimming left V 3 bases short and J 7 bases short, with 12 bases between. This CDR3 reads CASSLGGSAEKLFF. CDR3 in DNA: TGTGCCAGCAGTTTGGGGGGAAGTGCTGAAAAACTGTTTTTT.

CDR3 protein: CAIIRADFGNTIYF. In DNA, the CDR3 is TGTGCCATCATTCGGGCGGACTTCGGAAACACCATATATTTT. This chain connects TRBV10-3 to TRBJ1-3; no clear D. The germline gives CDR1 ENHRY, CDR2 SYGVKD. Trimming removed 7 bases at V and 4 bases at J, with 14 bases between. CDR3 size: 14 residues.

The genes are TRBV6-2 or TRBV6-3 and TRBJ1-1, with TRBD1 as a possible D gene (6 bases). The CDR3 loop spans 13 amino acids. V was pared by 5 bases and J by 4 bases, with 11 bases between. Germline-derived CDR1 and CDR2 are MNHEY and SVGEGT. The DNA of the CDR3 is TGTGCCAGCAGTCACGGACAGTCCACTGAAGCTTTCTTT. Its translation: CASSHGQSTEAFF.

The chain joins TRBV15 to TRBJ2-7; no reliable D call. Germline loops: CDR1 LNHNV, CDR2 YYDKDF (reference sequence). The CDR3 loop spans 16 amino acids. The V end was cut by 1 base, the J end by 3 bases, with 16 bases between. DNA for the CDR3: TGTGCCACCAGCAGAGCGTCCCGGGTATGGGGCTACGAGCAGTACTTC. Translation: CATSRASRVWGYEQYF.

At least ten counts were recorded for this clonotype. This CDR3 is CASRERTDTGELFF. The CDR3 region has the DNA TGTGCCAGTAGGGAGAGGACGGACACCGGGGAGCTGTTTTTT. The V and J genes are TRBV19 and TRBJ2-2; no clear D. The CDR3 is made up of 14 amino acids. V was shortened by 6 bases and J by 3 bases, with 11 bases between the two germline ends. Germline V CDR1 and CDR2: LNHDA, SQIVND (reference sequence). The full variable domain, in which reference TRBV19 and TRBJ2-2 provide the parts outside the CDR3, is DGGITQSPKYLFRKEGQNVTLSCEQNLNHDAMYWYRQDPGQGLRLIYYSQIVNDFQKGDIAEGYSVSREKKESFPLTVTSAQKNPTAFYLCASRERTDTGELFFGEGSRLTVL.

For this clonotype: A far larger clone is off by one base, so a read error is likely. CDR3 loop: CASSLGWSEQFF. The CDR3 nucleotides are TGTGCCAGCAGTCTGGGGTGGAGTGAGCAGTTCTTC. The V and J genes are TRBV6-8 and TRBJ2-1, with unresolved D. Looked up from germline, CDR1 is MNHGY and CDR2 is SAAAGT. CDR3 length: 12 amino acids. Trimming took off 5 bases at V and 9 bases at J, with 11 bases between the two ends.

J is TRBJ1-4 and V is TRBV5-1; 7 nucleotides match TRBD1. The CDR3 is 15 residues long. V trimming: 2 bases; J trimming: 3 bases; junction bases outside the gene matches: 4. Germline CDR1 reads SGHRS; CDR2 reads YFSETQ. In nucleotides, the CDR3 is TGCGCCAGCAGCTTCCAGGGGGAGGCTAATGAAAAACTGTTTTTT. The encoded protein is CASSFQGEANEKLFF.

Concerning this clonotype itself: Just one base apart from a much larger clone, this may be a read error. CDR3 sequence (DNA): TGTGCCAGCAGCTTGGCCACCGTCGCTTCACCCCTCCACTTT. Translation: CASSLATVASPLHF. This sequence joins TRBV5-6 and TRBJ1-6; D uncertain. The ends were cut back, 0 bases at V and 9 bases at J, with 10 bases in the middle. The CDR3 runs to 14 residues. Per the germline V gene, CDR1 is SGHDT and CDR2 is YYEEEE.

This clonotype occurred many times. The rearrangement links TRBV24-1 to TRBJ1-4, with 12 nucleotides matching TRBD1. V dropped 5 bases and J dropped 7; count of bases not matched to a gene: 7. CDR1 is KGHDR, CDR2 SFDVKD, per germline. The CDR3 covers 16 residues. The CDR3 nucleotides read TGTGCCACCAGTGCCGGGGGACAGGGGGCTAGTGAAAAACTGTTTTTT. Translating gives CATSAGGQGASEKLFF.

This clonotype appeared many times. This chain connects TRBV20-1 to TRBJ2-3, with 12 bases aligning to TRBD2. Per the germline V gene, CDR1 is DFQATT and CDR2 is SNEGSKA (reference sequence). The CDR3 has 17 amino acids. In nucleotides, the CDR3 is TGCAGCGTGGATAGACTAGCGGGAGAACGGGGCACAGATACGCAGTATTTT. Translation gives CSVDRLAGERGTDTQYF.

The chain has TRBV2 and TRBJ2-7, with 7 bases aligning to TRBD2. Losses at the gene ends were 7 bases for V and 7 bases for J; bases not matched to a gene: 16. Germline V gives CDR1 SNHLY, CDR2 FYNNEI. The CDR3 covers 15 residues. For the CDR3, the DNA is TGTGCCAGCATGGGAGGATTGTCGGGAGGAAGAGAGCAGTACTTC. Translating it yields CASMGGLSGGREQYF.

This clonotype was detected many times. This chain connects TRBV18 to TRBJ2-7; 7 bases fit TRBD1. V shed 4 bases, J shed 6 bases, and the junction held 3 bases outside the gene matches. The CDR3 is made up of 12 amino acids. Per germline, CDR1 KGHSH and CDR2 LQKENI. CDR3 sequence: CASSRDRAEQYF. CDR3 bases: TGTGCCAGCTCACGGGACAGAGCCGAGCAGTACTTC.

This rearrangement joins TRBV20-1 to TRBJ2-7; TRBD2 agrees at 10 bases. The V segment lost 0 bases and the J segment 3 bases; nucleotides outside the gene matches: 5. Germline V gene sequence: CDR1 DFQATT, CDR2 SNEGSKA (reference sequence). The CDR3 contains 15 residues. The CDR3 region is CSARESGRAHYEQYF. CDR3 nucleotide sequence: TGCAGTGCTAGAGAAAGCGGGAGGGCCCACTACGAGCAGTACTTC.

This clonotype was detected a few times. A much larger clone lies one base from this, so it may be a read error. The chain uses TRBV6-1 and TRBJ2-1; D unclear. V was clipped by 7 bases and J by 0 bases, with 10 bases between them. Germline-derived CDR1 and CDR2 are MNHNS and SASEGT. This CDR3 is built from 14 residues. The CDR3 reads CASIGAISYNEQFF. As DNA, the CDR3 is TGTGCCAGCATCGGCGCTATCTCCTACAATGAGCAGTTCTTC.

This clonotype was counted once. The junction departs from germline at one end; a sequencing error may be responsible. The rearrangement joins TRBV27 to TRBJ2-2, with D perhaps matching TRBD1 or TRBD2 (5 bases each). CDR3 length equals 15 residues. The germline V gene encodes CDR1 MNHEY and CDR2 SMNVEV (reference sequence). CDR3 loop: CSSSLAGGAPGELFF. CDR3 nucleotides: TGTTCCAGCAGTTTAGCAGGTGGGGCCCCCGGGGAGCTTTTTTTT.